This entry features one T cell receptor (beta chain) sequence. These data come from a study of shared T cell receptors in the human thymus. Some clones are missing from TCRdb's copy, which holds only in-frame ones; the method was immunoSEQ multiplex PCR. This sample has some 660,000 clones, with roughly 86% found just once. In addition, the sample was reused for a study of human thymus T cells. That study reports: Donation was from healthy Finnish infants who were having corrective surgery that addressed congenital heart defects. Thymic tissue was derived from resections collected during corrective heart surgery. It looked as if thymic and blood repertoires used V and J genes in a biased way. Related reports documented highly overlapping thymic repertoires among unrelated individuals.

This sequence originates from a boy in the first two years of life with a congenital heart defect. Sequencing input: thymocytes.

This CDR3 is CASSVVKTMWHNSEDTQYF. CDR3 nucleotides: TGTGCCAGCAGCGTAGTTAAGACTATGTGGCACAACTCCGAGGATACGCAGTATTTT. The rearrangement uses TRBV9 and TRBJ2-3; tentatively, D is TRBD2 (5 bases). This CDR3 contains 19 residues. Germline CDR1 reads SGDLS; CDR2 reads YYNGEE. Trimming took off 0 bases at V and 6 bases at J, with 26 bases between the two ends.